The TCR beta chain described here comes from a study of T cell repertoires in cytomegalovirus infection. Study-level information: Signatures in public TCR beta sequences pointed to both CMV infection and matching HLA type. Study findings and constraints: There were carriers of CMV plus the relevant HLA, and cumulative public TCR beta family frequency identified them. What dominated the ex vivo response were HLA-C-restricted CMV-specific TCR beta clonotypes.

The CDR3 extends over 13 amino acids. The V gene lost 5 bases and the J gene lost 7 bases, with 12 bases spanning the gap. TCRdb reprocessed the reads with MiXCR, giving one entry per CDR3 protein. The table lists over 85,000 distinct CDR3 sequences, approximately 16% of them singletons. Points on this clonotype: Antigen specificity is unknown.

The rearrangement uses TRBV12-3 or TRBV12-4 and TRBJ2-4, with D unclear. The material sequenced was PBMCs. The receptor's source is a human donor in good health (CMV status not recorded). Some clones in this sample may be carry-over from other donors' samples. Here the CDR3 DNA reads TGTGCCAGCAGTAAGGCCCTCCTGAACATTCAGTACTTC. Its translation: CASSKALLNIQYF.